A single T cell receptor (beta chain) is shown here with its context. Its specificity is unknown. This entry comes from a study of regulatory T cells in long-lasting Graves disease. Indicated time point: newly diagnosed GD, antithyroid drugs for less than 3 months. PBMC-extracted RNA yielded the TCR library. The CDR3 totals 15 residues. V was shortened by 1 base and J by 3 bases, with 10 bases between the two germline ends. The germline V gene encodes CDR1 SEHNR and CDR2 FQNEAQ (reference sequence). CDR3-region Arm-PCR and iRepertoire HTBI primers produced the TCR beta libraries. Study processing details: Identified across the samples were approximately 60 TRBV segments and 14 TRBJ segments. In TCRdb, the multiplex PCR reads were re-called with MiXCR into one record per CDR3 protein. Clone size and V and J calls follow TCRdb, not the original study. The table lists approximately 310,000 distinct CDR3 sequences, over 15% of them singletons.

Study-level findings and limits: Only a small sample size was used, which may have cut accuracy. Public clonotype sharing was higher in persistent than newly diagnosed patients.

The source material was peripheral blood mononuclear cells (PBMCs), sampled at new diagnosis, from a patient treated with antithyroid drugs. This chain joins TRBV7-9 and TRBJ2-1; possibly TRBD2 for D (6 bases). This receptor was identified in a female donor with Graves disease. CDR3 protein: CASSLEQGGYNEQFF. The CDR3 DNA follows: TGTGCCAGCAGCTTAGAGCAGGGAGGCTACAATGAGCAGTTCTTC.